The T cell receptor (beta chain) under discussion was sequenced for a study of T cell responses to AZD1222 COVID-19 vaccine. Study observations and caveats: The span of vaccine-associated CD4 TCRs extended across spike, with dominance at 160-218 and 743-854.

This CDR3 spans 13 amino acids. CDR1 is LNHNV, CDR2 YYDKDF, per germline (reference sequence). Unmatched junction bases numbered 4, after V lost 8 bases and J lost 2 bases. Remarks on this clone: Its antigen is not known.

Using immunoSEQ multiplex PCR, the repertoire was profiled, and TCRdb retains in-frame clones only, with some absent. Here the sample spans some 110,000 clones, around 89% being singletons. Second-dose timings of about 4 or about 12 weeks were pooled. This chain connects TRBV15 to TRBJ1-2; 8 bases agree with TRBD1. This clonotype was obtained from an adult who received the AZD1222 COVID-19 vaccine. The input for sequencing was peripheral blood, taken 28 days after the second AZD1222 dose. CDR3 nucleotide sequence: TGTGCCACCGGAGGGACAGGCAACTATGGCTACACCTTC. Protein sequence: CATGGTGNYGYTF.